The 27 T cell receptor beta chains below were found in one sample sequenced in a study of blood T cell repertoires in COVID-19 (TCRdb year 2020). Library prep was done by the immunoSEQ multiplex PCR assay. TCRdb took this table from immuneACCESS and kept in-frame rearrangements with V and J called. Such tables lack part of the clones; where checked against another copy, unresolved V genes explain under half of the gap, and the rest is unexplained. The sample yields fewer than 70,000 clones; around 85% were counted once. The ten largest clones represent roughly 8% of the sample. The specimen sequenced was peripheral blood. Every receptor here comes from a woman between 70 and 85 years old with active COVID-19.

The rearrangement uses TRBV5-1 and TRBJ2-5; 11 nucleotides align to TRBD2. The CDR3 contains 14 residues. V shed 3 bases, J shed 4 bases, and the junction held 2 bases outside the gene matches. Germline assignment: CDR1 SGHRS and CDR2 YFSETQ. CDR3 sequence reads: CASSSTSGRETQYF. CDR3 bases: TGCGCCAGCAGCTCCACTAGCGGGAGAGAGACCCAGTACTTC.

The gene calls are TRBV28 and TRBJ2-7; D may be TRBD2 (7 bases). The CDR3 extends over 15 amino acids. With 3 bases removed from V and 5 bases from J, the gap between germline ends came to 17 bases. In germline, CDR1 is MDHEN, CDR2 SYDVKM. CDR3 sequence: CASSLGGGYLHEQYF. The CDR3 DNA follows: TGTGCCAGCAGTTTGGGCGGGGGCTACCTCCACGAGCAGTACTTC.

The chain combines TRBV12-3 or TRBV12-4 with TRBJ2-7; 8 positions match TRBD1. CDR3 length: 13 amino acids. V gave up 6 bases and J gave up 5 bases; unmatched junction bases: 6. This chain's CDR3 is CASRDRAMNEQYF. The DNA for the CDR3 is TGTGCCAGCAGGGACAGGGCTATGAACGAGCAGTACTTC.

This sequence joins TRBV28 and TRBJ2-7; no firm D call. CDR1 MDHEN and CDR2 SYDVKM come from the germline V gene. CDR3 size: 15 residues. V lost 6 bases and J 0 bases, leaving 15 bases between the germline ends. The CDR3 sequence is CASSSSRFSSYEQYF. The CDR3 DNA reads TGTGCCAGCAGCTCCTCACGGTTTAGCTCCTACGAGCAGTACTTC. Full variable domain (missing parts from reference TRBV28 and TRBJ2-7): DVKVTQSSRYLVKRTGEKVFLECVQDMDHENMFWYRQDPGLGLRLIYFSYDVKMKEKGDIPEGYSVSREKKERFSLILESASTNQTSMYLCASSSSRFSSYEQYFGPGTRLTVT.

The gene calls are TRBV11-2 and TRBJ2-1; 9 bases match TRBD2. CDR3 length: 14 residues. CDR1 is SGHAT and CDR2 is FQNNGV in the germline V gene. V dropped 5 bases and J dropped 8; count of bases not matched to a gene: 7. CDR3 amino acids: CASSQLAGAYEQFF. CDR3 sequence (DNA): TGTGCCAGCAGCCAATTAGCGGGAGCCTATGAGCAGTTCTTC.

The V call is TRBV2, the J call TRBJ2-7; D is possibly TRBD2 (5 bases). The germline V and J ends were trimmed by 2 bases and 3 bases, with 14 bases remaining between them. Germline V gene sequence: CDR1 SNHLY, CDR2 FYNNEI. This CDR3 spans 15 amino acids. Written as DNA, the CDR3 is TGTGCCAGCAGTGAATCTGTCGGGGAATTCTACGAGCAGTACTTC. Its translation is CASSESVGEFYEQYF.

The V and J genes are TRBV5-4 and TRBJ2-3, with D possibly being TRBD1 (5 bases). The CDR3 sequence is 16 residues long. Germline loops: CDR1 SGHNT, CDR2 YYREEE (reference sequence). V was trimmed by 2 bases and J by 5 bases, leaving 18 bases between them. The CDR3: CASSLTLSQGGDTQYF. The CDR3 region has the DNA TGTGCCAGCAGCTTAACCTTATCCCAGGGCGGAGATACGCAGTATTTT.

CDR3 nucleotide sequence: TGTGCCAGCAGTTTATGGAGAGGGGGCGCAGGATATGGCTACACCTTC. Protein: CASSLWRGGAGYGYTF. V gene TRBV28 combines with J gene TRBJ1-2; 7 nucleotides match TRBD1. The CDR3 has 16 amino acids. V lost 0 bases to trimming and J lost 5 bases; unmatched junction nucleotides: 9. CDR1 and CDR2 (germline): MDHEN, SYDVKM.

V gene TRBV28 combines with J gene TRBJ1-6; no definite D call. The V end was cut by 6 bases, the J end by 3 bases, with 18 bases between. This CDR3 has 17 amino acids. Per germline, CDR1 MDHEN and CDR2 SYDVKM. This CDR3 reads CASSLEGRFFYNSPLHF. As DNA, the CDR3 is TGTGCCAGCAGCCTTGAGGGCAGGTTTTTCTATAATTCACCCCTCCACTTT.

The chain is built from TRBV18 and TRBJ1-5; possible D gene TRBD1, 5 bases. CDR1 is KGHSH, CDR2 LQKENI, per germline. The germline V and J ends were trimmed by 1 base and 0 bases, with 7 bases remaining between them. The CDR3 has 15 residues. The CDR3 loop is CASSPQGNSNQPQHF. The CDR3 nucleotides are TGTGCCAGCTCACCACAGGGGAATAGCAATCAGCCCCAGCATTTT.

The chain is built from TRBV3-1 (or the pseudogene TRBV3-2) and TRBJ1-1; TRBD1 matches at 8 bases. CDR3 length equals 15 residues. Trimming at V came to 4 bases and at J to 1 base, leaving 5 bases not matched to a gene. Per germline, CDR1 LGHDT and CDR2 YNNKEL (reference sequence). CDR3 region: CASSLNGQGNTEAFF. The CDR3, as DNA: TGTGCCAGCAGCCTGAACGGACAGGGGAACACTGAAGCTTTCTTT.

The J gene is TRBJ2-3, the V gene TRBV5-4, with D possibly being TRBD2 (6 bases). The V gene's germline CDR1 is SGHNT and CDR2 YYREEE (reference sequence). Trimming took off 4 bases at V and 4 bases at J, with 13 bases between the two ends. The CDR3 spans 14 residues. The CDR3 DNA follows: TGTGCCAGCAGCACTTCCGGACTATCAGATACGCAGTATTTT. This encodes CASSTSGLSDTQYF.

V gene TRBV28 combines with J gene TRBJ2-7, with TRBD1 matching over 9 bases. CDR3 length equals 14 residues. V was pared by 6 bases and J by 6 bases, with 9 bases of the junction left unmatched. The germline V gene encodes CDR1 MDHEN and CDR2 SYDVKM. In DNA form, the CDR3 reads TGTGCCAGCAGGCCCCCGGGACAGGGCCTCGAGCAGTACTTC. As protein: CASRPPGQGLEQYF.

The gene calls are TRBV7-2 and TRBJ1-1, with D unresolved. This CDR3 has 13 residues. Trimming took off 5 bases at V and 0 bases at J, with 7 bases between the two ends. Germline V gene sequence: CDR1 SGHTA, CDR2 FQGNSA. CDR3 residues: CASSLRLNTEAFF. CDR3 DNA: TGTGCCAGCAGCCTCCGGTTGAACACTGAAGCTTTCTTT.

V gene TRBV5-1 combines with J gene TRBJ2-1, with 9 bases that match TRBD2. V lost 0 bases, J lost 5 bases, and 9 bases stayed unmatched. The CDR3 consists of 17 residues. CDR1 is SGHRS and CDR2 is YFSETQ in the germline V gene. The CDR3 here is CASSLVGREGLDNEQFF. CDR3 coding DNA: TGCGCCAGCAGCTTGGTAGGGCGGGAGGGCCTCGACAATGAGCAGTTCTTC.

This clone has a handful of counts. This chain connects TRBV3-1 (or the pseudogene TRBV3-2) to TRBJ2-1; the D gene is possibly TRBD2 (6 bases). The germline gives CDR1 LGHDT, CDR2 YNNKEL (reference sequence). The V and J ends lost 3 bases and 5 bases respectively, with 11 bases between them. The CDR3 totals 14 residues. CDR3 nucleotide sequence: TGTGCCAGCAGCCACGGGACTGCAAACAATGAGCAGTTCTTC. It yields the protein CASSHGTANNEQFF.

Worth noting for this clone: Other DNA variants within this sample encode the same CDR3. The genes are TRBV7-3 and TRBJ1-2; 7 bases fit TRBD1. With V trimmed by 0 bases and J by 8 bases, 6 bases remained unmatched. Germline CDR1 and CDR2: SGHTA and FQGTGA. This CDR3 contains 14 residues. The CDR3 loop reads CASSLTGQGEGYTF. The CDR3 coding sequence is TGTGCCAGCAGCTTAACGGGGCAGGGGGAGGGCTACACCTTC.

The gene calls are TRBV7-2 and TRBJ2-2, with a possible D match to TRBD2 (6 bases). CDR1 SGHTA and CDR2 FQGNSA come from the germline V gene. The germline V and J ends were trimmed by 5 bases and 3 bases, with 16 bases remaining between them. This CDR3 is 16 amino acids long. The CDR3 here is CASSPEPGTHTGELFF. DNA for the CDR3: TGTGCCAGCAGCCCCGAGCCTGGGACTCACACCGGGGAGCTGTTTTTT.

The genes are TRBV29-1 and TRBJ2-7; 7 bases are a match to TRBD1. The CDR3 consists of 12 residues. V was pared by 2 bases and J by 3 bases, with 1 base of the junction left unmatched. Germline V CDR1 and CDR2: SQVTM, ANQGSEA. The CDR3 loop reads CSVERQGYEQYF. For the CDR3, the DNA is TGCAGCGTTGAACGACAGGGCTACGAGCAGTACTTC.

The V call is TRBV30, the J call TRBJ1-2; maybe TRBD1 (6 bases). Per the germline V gene, CDR1 is GTSNPN and CDR2 is SVGIG (reference sequence). V was cut by 8 bases and J by 2 bases, with 12 bases left in between. This CDR3 has 12 residues. CDR3 DNA: TGTGCCGGGGACACCATGAACTATGGCTACACCTTC. It is translated as CAGDTMNYGYTF.

The rearrangement links TRBV5-1 to TRBJ1-4; D gene ambiguous. The V gene's germline CDR1 is SGHRS and CDR2 YFSETQ. Trimming took 3 bases from V and 5 from J, leaving 8 bases between them. The CDR3 has 13 amino acids. The CDR3: CASSSEDNEKLFF. The CDR3 region has the DNA TGCGCCAGCAGCTCGGAGGACAATGAAAAACTGTTTTTT.

The gene calls are TRBV7-3 and TRBJ2-3; weak D call: TRBD1 (5 bases). CDR3 size: 14 residues. The germline V gene encodes CDR1 SGHTA and CDR2 FQGTGA. The V and J ends lost 6 bases and 2 bases respectively, with 12 bases between them. DNA for the CDR3: TGTGCCAGCAGTCAAGGGGTTGTCACAGATACGCAGTATTTT. Translating gives CASSQGVVTDTQYF. Variable domain in full (rest from reference TRBV7-3 and TRBJ2-3): GAGVSQTPSNKVTEKGKYVELRCDPISGHTALYWYRQSLGQGPEFLIYFQGTGAADDSGLPNDRFFAVRPEGSVSTLKIQRTERGDSAVYLCASSQGVVTDTQYFGPGTRLTVL.

This chain links TRBV7-9 with TRBJ1-1; TRBD1 might be the D (5 bases). V gave up 6 bases and J gave up 1 base, with 9 bases separating them. This CDR3 region has 13 residues. Looked up from germline, CDR1 is SEHNR and CDR2 is FQNEAQ (reference sequence). The CDR3 DNA is TGTGCCAGCAGGGGGACTGGGAACACTGAAGCTTTCTTT. Protein: CASRGTGNTEAFF.

The rearrangement links TRBV7-9 to TRBJ1-4, with D possibly being TRBD1 (5 bases). CDR1 SEHNR and CDR2 FQNEAQ come from the germline V gene (reference sequence). This CDR3 region has 15 residues. Trimming removed 0 bases from V and 0 bases from J, with 5 bases in between. CDR3 loop: CASSLADTTNEKLFF. The DNA for the CDR3 is TGTGCCAGCAGCTTAGCGGACACAACTAATGAAAAACTGTTTTTT.

The CDR3 loop reads CASSLGRTSGYTGELFF. The CDR3 DNA reads TGTGCCAGCAGCTTAGGTCGGACTAGCGGATACACCGGGGAGCTGTTTTTT. The gene calls are TRBV11-2 and TRBJ2-2; 10 bases are a match to TRBD2. Germline-derived CDR1 and CDR2 are SGHAT and FQNNGV. V lost 1 base to trimming and J lost 3 bases; unmatched junction nucleotides: 5. This CDR3 region has 17 residues. The whole variable domain, remainder taken from reference TRBV11-2 and TRBJ2-2, is EAGVAQSPRYKIIEKRQSVAFWCNPISGHATLYWYQQILGQGPKLLIQFQNNGVVDDSQLPKDRFSAERLKGVDSTLKIQPAKLEDSAVYLCASSLGRTSGYTGELFFGEGSRLTVL.

This clone was recorded once. The chain has TRBV7-9 and TRBJ1-2; 8 bases align to TRBD1. The CDR3 contains 12 residues. The V segment lost 3 bases and the J segment 11 bases; nucleotides outside the gene matches: 5. From germline, CDR1 is SEHNR and CDR2 FQNEAQ (reference sequence). CDR3 coding DNA: TGTGCCAGCAGCTTGGTGGACAGGGATTACACCTTC. It specifies CASSLVDRDYTF.

The V and J genes are TRBV11-1 and TRBJ1-1, with D perhaps matching TRBD1 (5 bases). In germline, CDR1 is SGHAT, CDR2 FQDESV (reference sequence). Trimming removed 5 bases from V and 11 bases from J, with 12 bases in between. The CDR3 loop spans 11 amino acids. The DNA of the CDR3 is TGTGCCAGCAGCCTCGGGGGGACGGCTTTCTTT. Its protein product is CASSLGGTAFF.